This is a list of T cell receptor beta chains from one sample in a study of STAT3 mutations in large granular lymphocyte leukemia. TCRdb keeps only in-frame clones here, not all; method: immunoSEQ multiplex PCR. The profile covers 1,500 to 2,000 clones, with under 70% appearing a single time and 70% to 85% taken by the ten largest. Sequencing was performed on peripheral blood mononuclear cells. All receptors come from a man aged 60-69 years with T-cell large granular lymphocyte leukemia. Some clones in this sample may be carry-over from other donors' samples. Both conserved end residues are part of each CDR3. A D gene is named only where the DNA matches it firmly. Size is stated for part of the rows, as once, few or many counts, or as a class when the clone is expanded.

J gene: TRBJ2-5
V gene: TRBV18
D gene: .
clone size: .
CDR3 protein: CASSPSVQETQYF
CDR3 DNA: TGTGCCAGCTCACCCTCGGTTCAAGAGACCCAGTACTTC

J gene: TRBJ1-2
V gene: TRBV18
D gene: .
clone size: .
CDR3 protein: CASSPPASNGYTF
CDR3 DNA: TGTGCCAGCTCACCACCGGCCAGTAATGGCTACACCTTC

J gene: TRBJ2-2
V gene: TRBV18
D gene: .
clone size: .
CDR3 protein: CASSPPGGFTGELFF
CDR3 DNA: TGTGCCAGCTCACCACCAGGAGGGTTTACCGGGGAGCTGTTTTTT

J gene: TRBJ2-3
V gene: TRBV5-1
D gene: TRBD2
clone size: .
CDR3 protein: CASSLERLAGTTDTQYF
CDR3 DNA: TGCGCCAGCAGCTTGGAGCGACTAGCGGGTACCACAGATACGCAGTATTTT

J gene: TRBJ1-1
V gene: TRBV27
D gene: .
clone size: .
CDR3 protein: CASSPSPAGDGPATEAFF
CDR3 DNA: TGTGCCAGCAGTCCGTCTCCCGCGGGCGACGGCCCGGCCACTGAAGCTTTCTTT

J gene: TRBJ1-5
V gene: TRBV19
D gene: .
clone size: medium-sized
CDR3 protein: CASSRQVNQPQHF
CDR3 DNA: TGTGCCAGTTCCAGACAGGTTAATCAGCCCCAGCATTTT

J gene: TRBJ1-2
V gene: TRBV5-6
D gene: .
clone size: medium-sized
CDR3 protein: CASSPGAGHGYGYTF
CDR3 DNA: TGTGCCAGCAGCCCAGGGGCAGGGCATGGCTATGGCTACACCTTC

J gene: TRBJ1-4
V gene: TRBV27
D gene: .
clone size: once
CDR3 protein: CASSGYIGATNEKLFF
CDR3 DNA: TGTGCCAGCAGTGGCTACATTGGAGCAACTAATGAAAAACTGTTTTTT

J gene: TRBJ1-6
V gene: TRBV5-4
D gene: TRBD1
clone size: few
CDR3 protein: CASSPGQGSYNSPLHF
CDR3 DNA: TGTGCCAGCAGCCCTGGACAGGGATCCTATAATTCACCCCTCCACTTT

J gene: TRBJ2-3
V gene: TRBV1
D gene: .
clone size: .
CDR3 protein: CTSFGVATDTQYF
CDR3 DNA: TGCACCAGCTTTGGGGTGGCCACAGATACGCAGTATTTT

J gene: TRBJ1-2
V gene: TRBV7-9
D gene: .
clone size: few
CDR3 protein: CASSLDTLSNYGYTF
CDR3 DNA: TGTGCCAGCAGCTTAGACACACTCAGCAACTATGGCTACACCTTC

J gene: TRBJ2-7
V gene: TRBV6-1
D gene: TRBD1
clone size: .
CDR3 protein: CATREGAGEQYF
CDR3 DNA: TGTGCCACCAGAGAGGGGGCCGGCGAGCAGTACTTC

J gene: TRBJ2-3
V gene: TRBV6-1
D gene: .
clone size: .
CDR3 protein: CASSERARDTQYF
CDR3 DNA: TGTGCCAGCAGTGAAAGGGCTAGAGATACGCAGTATTTT

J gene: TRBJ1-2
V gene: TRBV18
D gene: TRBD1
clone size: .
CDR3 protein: CASSQSGQGEYRYTF
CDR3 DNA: TGTGCCAGCTCACAATCGGGACAGGGGGAGTATCGCTACACCTTC

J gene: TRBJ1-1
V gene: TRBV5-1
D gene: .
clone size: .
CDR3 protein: CASSLARAGNTEAFF
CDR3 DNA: TGCGCCAGCAGCTTGGCCAGGGCGGGGAACACTGAAGCTTTCTTT

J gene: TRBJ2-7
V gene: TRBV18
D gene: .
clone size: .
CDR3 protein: CASSRESGGVEQYF
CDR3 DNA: TGTGCCAGCTCTCGGGAATCCGGGGGTGTCGAGCAGTACTTC

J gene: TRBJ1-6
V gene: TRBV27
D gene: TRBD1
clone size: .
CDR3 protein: CASRTGGLYNSPLHF
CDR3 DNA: TGTGCCAGCAGGACAGGGGGCTTGTATAATTCACCCCTCCACTTT

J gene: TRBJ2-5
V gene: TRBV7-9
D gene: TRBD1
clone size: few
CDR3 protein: CASSWDRGNVETQYF
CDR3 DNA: TGTGCCAGCAGCTGGGACAGGGGGAATGTTGAGACCCAGTACTTC